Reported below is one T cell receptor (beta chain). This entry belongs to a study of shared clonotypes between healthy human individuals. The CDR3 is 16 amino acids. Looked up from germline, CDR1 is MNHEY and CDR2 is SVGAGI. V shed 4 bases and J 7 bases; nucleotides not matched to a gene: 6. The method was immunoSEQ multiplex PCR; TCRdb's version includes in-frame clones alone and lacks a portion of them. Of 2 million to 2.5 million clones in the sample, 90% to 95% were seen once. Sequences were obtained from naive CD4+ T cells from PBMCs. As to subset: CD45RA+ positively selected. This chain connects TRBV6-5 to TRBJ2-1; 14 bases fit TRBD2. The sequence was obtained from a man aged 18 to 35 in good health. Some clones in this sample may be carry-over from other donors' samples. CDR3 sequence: CASSSLGTSGGNEQFF. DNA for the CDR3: TGTGCCAGCAGTTCCCTCGGGACTAGCGGGGGAAATGAGCAGTTCTTC.